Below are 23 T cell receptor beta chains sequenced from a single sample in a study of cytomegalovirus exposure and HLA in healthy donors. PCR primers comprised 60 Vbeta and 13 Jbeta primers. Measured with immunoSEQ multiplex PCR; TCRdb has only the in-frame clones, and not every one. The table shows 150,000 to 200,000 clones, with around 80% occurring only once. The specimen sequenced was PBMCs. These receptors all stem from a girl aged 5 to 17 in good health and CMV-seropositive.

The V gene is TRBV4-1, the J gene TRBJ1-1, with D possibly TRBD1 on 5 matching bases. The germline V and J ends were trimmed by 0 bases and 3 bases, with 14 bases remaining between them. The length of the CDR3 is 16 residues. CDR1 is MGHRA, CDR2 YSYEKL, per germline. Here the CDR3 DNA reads TGCGCCAGCAGCCAAGAAGGGAGGGGAGGGGACACTGAAGCTTTCTTT. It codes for CASSQEGRGGDTEAFF.

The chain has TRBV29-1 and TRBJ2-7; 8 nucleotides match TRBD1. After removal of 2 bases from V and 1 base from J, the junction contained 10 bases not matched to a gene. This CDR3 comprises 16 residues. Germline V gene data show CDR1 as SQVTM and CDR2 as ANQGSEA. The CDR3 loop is CSVEKGAGTGSYEQYF. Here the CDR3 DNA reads TGCAGCGTTGAAAAGGGGGCCGGGACAGGTTCCTACGAGCAGTACTTC.

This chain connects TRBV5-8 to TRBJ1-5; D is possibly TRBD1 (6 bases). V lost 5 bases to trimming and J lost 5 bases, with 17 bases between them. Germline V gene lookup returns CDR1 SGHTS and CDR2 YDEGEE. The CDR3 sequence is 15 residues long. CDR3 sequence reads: CASSVWGGPDQPQHF. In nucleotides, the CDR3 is TGTGCCAGCAGTGTGTGGGGGGGGCCCGATCAGCCCCAGCATTTT.

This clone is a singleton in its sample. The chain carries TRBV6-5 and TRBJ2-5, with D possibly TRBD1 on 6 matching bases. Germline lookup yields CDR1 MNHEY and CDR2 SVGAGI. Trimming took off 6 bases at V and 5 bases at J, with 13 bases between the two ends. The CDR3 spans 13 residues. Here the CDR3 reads CASSQGTEETQYF. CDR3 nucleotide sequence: TGTGCCAGCAGCCAGGGGACGGAGGAGACCCAGTACTTC.

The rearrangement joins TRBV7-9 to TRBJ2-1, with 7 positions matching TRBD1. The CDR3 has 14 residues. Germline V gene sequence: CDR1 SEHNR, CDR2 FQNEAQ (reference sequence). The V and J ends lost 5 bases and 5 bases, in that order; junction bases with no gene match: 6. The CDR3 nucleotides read TGTGCCAGCAGCGACAGGGCGGCCAACAATGAGCAGTTCTTC. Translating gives CASSDRAANNEQFF.

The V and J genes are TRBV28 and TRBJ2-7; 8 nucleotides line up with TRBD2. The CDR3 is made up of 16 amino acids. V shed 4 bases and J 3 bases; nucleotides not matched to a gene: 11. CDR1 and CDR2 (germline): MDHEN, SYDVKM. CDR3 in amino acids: CASSSLLAGRIYEQYF. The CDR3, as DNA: TGTGCCAGCAGTTCCCTCTTAGCGGGAAGAATCTACGAGCAGTACTTC.

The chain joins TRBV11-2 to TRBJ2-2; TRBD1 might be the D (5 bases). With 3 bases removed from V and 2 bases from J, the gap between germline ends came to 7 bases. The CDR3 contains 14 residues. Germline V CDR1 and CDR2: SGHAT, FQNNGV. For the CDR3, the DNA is TGTGCCAGCAGCTTCCAGGGTAACACCGGGGAGCTGTTTTTT. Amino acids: CASSFQGNTGELFF.

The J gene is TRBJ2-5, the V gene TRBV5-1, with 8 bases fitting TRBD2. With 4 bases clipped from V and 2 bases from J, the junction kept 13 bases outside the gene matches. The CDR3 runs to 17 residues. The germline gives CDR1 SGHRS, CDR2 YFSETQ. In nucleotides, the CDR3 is TGCGCCAGCAGCAGGGCAAGTTCTGCGGGGGGACAAGAGACCCAGTACTTC. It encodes CASSRASSAGGQETQYF.

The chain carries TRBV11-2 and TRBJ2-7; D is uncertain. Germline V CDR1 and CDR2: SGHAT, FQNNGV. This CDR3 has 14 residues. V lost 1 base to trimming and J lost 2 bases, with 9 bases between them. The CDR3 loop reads CASSLVATPYEQYF. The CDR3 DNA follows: TGTGCCAGCAGCTTAGTGGCGACACCCTACGAGCAGTACTTC.

The CDR3 here is CASSEGTGQYSNQPQHF. CDR3 coding DNA: TGTGCCAGCAGTGAGGGGACAGGGCAATATAGCAATCAGCCCCAGCATTTT. The chain combines TRBV2 with TRBJ1-5; TRBD1 matches at 9 bases. Germline loops: CDR1 SNHLY, CDR2 FYNNEI. The CDR3 has 17 amino acids. V dropped 3 bases and J dropped 0; count of bases not matched to a gene: 6.

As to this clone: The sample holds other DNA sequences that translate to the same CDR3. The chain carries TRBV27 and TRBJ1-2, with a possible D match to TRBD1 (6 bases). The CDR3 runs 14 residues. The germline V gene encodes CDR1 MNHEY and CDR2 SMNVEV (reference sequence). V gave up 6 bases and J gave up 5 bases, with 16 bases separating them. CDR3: CASSNLDSTYGYTF. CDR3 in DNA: TGTGCCAGCAGCAATCTGGACAGCACTTATGGCTACACCTTC.

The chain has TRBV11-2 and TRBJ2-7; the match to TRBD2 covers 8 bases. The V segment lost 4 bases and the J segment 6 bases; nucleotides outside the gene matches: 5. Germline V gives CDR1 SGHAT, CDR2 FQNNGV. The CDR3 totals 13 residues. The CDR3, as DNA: TGTGCCAGCAGCTGGACTAGCTCTGGCGAGCAGTACTTC. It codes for CASSWTSSGEQYF.

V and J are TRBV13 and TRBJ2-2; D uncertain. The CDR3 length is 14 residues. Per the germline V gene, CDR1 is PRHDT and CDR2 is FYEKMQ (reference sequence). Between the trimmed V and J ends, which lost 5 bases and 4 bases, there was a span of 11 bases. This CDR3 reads CASSPGGSTGELFF. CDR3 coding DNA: TGTGCCAGCAGCCCGGGTGGCAGCACCGGGGAGCTGTTTTTT.

The CDR3 here is CASSSAGTYNEQFF. The CDR3 coding sequence is TGTGCCAGTAGTAGTGCAGGGACCTACAATGAGCAGTTCTTC. This chain links TRBV19 with TRBJ2-1; D might be TRBD1 (5 bases). Germline V lookup: CDR1 LNHDA, CDR2 SQIVND (reference sequence). This CDR3 has 14 residues. V lost 4 bases to trimming and J lost 2 bases, with 9 bases between them.

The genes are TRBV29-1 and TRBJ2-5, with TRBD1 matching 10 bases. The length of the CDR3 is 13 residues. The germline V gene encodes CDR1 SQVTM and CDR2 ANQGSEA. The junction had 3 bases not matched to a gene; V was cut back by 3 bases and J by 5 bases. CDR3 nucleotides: TGCAGCGTTGAGACAGGGGGCAGGGAGACCCAGTACTTC. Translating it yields CSVETGGRETQYF.

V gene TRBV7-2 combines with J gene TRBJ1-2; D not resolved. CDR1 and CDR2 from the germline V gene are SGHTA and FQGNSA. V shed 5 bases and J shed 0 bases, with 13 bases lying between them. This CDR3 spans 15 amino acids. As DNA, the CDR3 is TGTGCCAGCAGCCTCTCAGGAGGTTCTAACTATGGCTACACCTTC. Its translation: CASSLSGGSNYGYTF.

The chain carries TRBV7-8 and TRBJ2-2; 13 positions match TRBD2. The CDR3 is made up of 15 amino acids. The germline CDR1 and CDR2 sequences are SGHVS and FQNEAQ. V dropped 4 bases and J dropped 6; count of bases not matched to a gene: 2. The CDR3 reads CASSWTSGGPGELFF. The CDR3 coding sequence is TGTGCCAGCAGCTGGACTAGCGGGGGCCCCGGGGAGCTGTTTTTT. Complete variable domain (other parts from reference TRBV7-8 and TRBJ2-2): GAGVSQSPRYKVAKRGQDVALRCDPISGHVSLFWYQQALGQGPEFLTYFQNEAQLDKSGLPSDRFFAERPEGSVSTLKIQRTQQEDSAVYLCASSWTSGGPGELFFGEGSRLTVL.

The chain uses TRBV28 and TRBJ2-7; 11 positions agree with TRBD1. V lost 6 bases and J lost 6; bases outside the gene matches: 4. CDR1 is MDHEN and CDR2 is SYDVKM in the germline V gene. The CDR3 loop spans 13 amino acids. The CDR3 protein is CASRGTGGIEQYF. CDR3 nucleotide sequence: TGTGCCAGCAGGGGGACAGGGGGTATCGAGCAGTACTTC. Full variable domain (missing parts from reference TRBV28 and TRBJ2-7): DVKVTQSSRYLVKRTGEKVFLECVQDMDHENMFWYRQDPGLGLRLIYFSYDVKMKEKGDIPEGYSVSREKKERFSLILESASTNQTSMYLCASRGTGGIEQYFGPGTRLTVT.

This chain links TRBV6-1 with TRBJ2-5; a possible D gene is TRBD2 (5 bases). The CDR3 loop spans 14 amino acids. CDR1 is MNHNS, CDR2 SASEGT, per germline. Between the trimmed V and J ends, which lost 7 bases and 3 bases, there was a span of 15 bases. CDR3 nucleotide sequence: TGTGCCAGCACCTGGGAGAGTTCCAAAGAGACCCAGTACTTC. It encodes CASTWESSKETQYF.

As DNA, the CDR3 is TGCGCCAGCAGCTTAAGTACAGGGGGCCGGCACACTGAAGCTTTCTTT. Amino acids: CASSLSTGGRHTEAFF. This chain joins TRBV5-1 and TRBJ1-1; 9 nucleotides align to TRBD1. Germline assignment: CDR1 SGHRS and CDR2 YFSETQ. This CDR3 contains 16 residues. The V gene end was trimmed by 2 bases and the J gene end by 3 bases; junction bases not matched to a gene: 8.

The CDR3 loop is CASSLVGGQGGNGYTF. The CDR3 coding sequence is TGTGCCAGCAGCTTAGTTGGGGGACAGGGGGGCAATGGCTACACCTTC. The rearrangement joins TRBV7-2 to TRBJ1-2; 11 nucleotides line up with TRBD1. Trimming removed 1 base from V and 6 bases from J; junction bases left unmatched: 7. The CDR3 contains 16 residues. Per germline, CDR1 SGHTA and CDR2 FQGNSA.

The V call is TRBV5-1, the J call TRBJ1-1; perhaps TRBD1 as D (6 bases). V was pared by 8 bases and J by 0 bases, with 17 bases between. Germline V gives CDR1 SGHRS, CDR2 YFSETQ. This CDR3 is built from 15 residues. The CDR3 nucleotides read TGCGCCAGTTTTCTGGGGGACACTATGAACACTGAAGCTTTCTTT. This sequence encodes CASFLGDTMNTEAFF.

CDR3 coding DNA: TGCGCCAGCAGCCACGAGACAGGCCGACAAATTGACAATGAGCAGTTCTTC. It is translated as CASSHETGRQIDNEQFF. This rearrangement joins TRBV4-1 to TRBJ2-1, with D perhaps TRBD1 (6 bases). This CDR3 has 17 residues. Trimming took off 3 bases at V and 5 bases at J, with 20 bases between the two ends. The germline gives CDR1 MGHRA, CDR2 YSYEKL.